The 17 T cell receptor beta chains reported below all come from one sample, sequenced in a study of lymphopenia after photon versus proton radiotherapy. Measured with immunoSEQ multiplex PCR; TCRdb has only the in-frame clones, and not every one. The repertoire holds 25,000 to 30,000 clones, with about four fifths as singletons. The specimen was peripheral blood, collected from a patient treated with photon-based radiotherapy. The receptors derive from a man in his fifties with gastric cancer.

The chain recombines TRBV19 with TRBJ2-7; D is perhaps TRBD1 (5 bases). CDR3 length equals 12 residues. Trimming took off 5 bases at V and 6 bases at J, with 11 bases between the two ends. CDR1 is LNHDA and CDR2 is SQIVND in the germline V gene (reference sequence). The CDR3 loop reads CASSPRVGEQYF. In DNA form, the CDR3 reads TGTGCCAGTAGTCCCAGGGTCGGCGAGCAGTACTTC.

The chain is built from TRBV29-1 and TRBJ1-2; the D gene is possibly TRBD1 (5 bases). This CDR3 contains 12 residues. Trimming cost V 4 bases and J 6 bases, with 12 bases left between them. CDR1 SQVTM and CDR2 ANQGSEA come from the germline V gene. CDR3 in amino acids: CSVAQGTNGYTF. CDR3 sequence (DNA): TGCAGCGTTGCCCAGGGTACAAATGGCTACACCTTC.

This clone was counted between two and nine times. The CDR3 DNA reads TGTGCCAGCAGCGGCGGGAACACAGATACGCAGTATTTT. Its protein product is CASSGGNTDTQYF. The chain employs TRBV5-5 and TRBJ2-3; D is possibly TRBD2 (6 bases). Germline V gene lookup returns CDR1 SGHKS and CDR2 YYEKEE (reference sequence). Between the trimmed V and J ends, which lost 4 bases and 2 bases, there was a span of 8 bases. This CDR3 spans 13 amino acids.

The V and J genes are TRBV29-1 and TRBJ1-1; tentative D call: TRBD1 (5 bases). Trimming pared 8 bases from V and 5 bases from J, leaving 15 bases between. The length of the CDR3 is 12 residues. Per the germline V gene, CDR1 is SQVTM and CDR2 is ANQGSEA. The CDR3: CSPRRGITEAFF. The CDR3 coding sequence is TGCAGCCCTAGGAGGGGAATAACTGAAGCTTTCTTT.

This clone was seen just once. V is TRBV19 and J is TRBJ2-3, with a possible D match to TRBD2 (6 bases). V lost 5 bases and J lost 6, with 9 bases in between. The CDR3 consists of 12 residues. Germline V lookup: CDR1 LNHDA, CDR2 SQIVND (reference sequence). CDR3 DNA sequence: TGTGCCAGTAGTGCGGGGAGGGATACGCAGTATTTT. Translation: CASSAGRDTQYF.

This chain uses TRBV5-5 with TRBJ1-1; D is uncertain. This CDR3 comprises 13 residues. Germline loops: CDR1 SGHKS, CDR2 YYEKEE (reference sequence). V was trimmed by 1 base and J by 3 bases, leaving 7 bases between them. CDR3: CASSLMGYTEAFF. In DNA form, the CDR3 reads TGTGCCAGCAGCTTGATGGGGTACACTGAAGCTTTCTTT.

The V gene is TRBV6-1, the J gene TRBJ2-3; unclear D gene. The CDR3 extends over 11 amino acids. Between the trimmed V and J ends, which lost 7 bases and 5 bases, there was a span of 7 bases. Germline V gene sequence: CDR1 MNHNS, CDR2 SASEGT. DNA of the CDR3: TGTGCCAGCAAGCTAGGAGATACGCAGTATTTT. This codes for CASKLGDTQYF.

The chain couples TRBV19 to TRBJ2-1; D gene unclear. V was clipped by 0 bases and J by 13 bases, with 10 bases between them. There are 12 residues in the CDR3. Germline values: CDR1 LNHDA, CDR2 SQIVND (reference sequence). DNA for the CDR3: TGTGCCAGTAGTATAGATCTAGGGCTACAGTTCTTC. Protein: CASSIDLGLQFF. The whole variable domain, remainder taken from reference TRBV19 and TRBJ2-1, is DGGITQSPKYLFRKEGQNVTLSCEQNLNHDAMYWYRQDPGQGLRLIYYSQIVNDFQKGDIAEGYSVSREKKESFPLTVTSAQKNPTAFYLCASSIDLGLQFFGPGTRLTVL.

The V call is TRBV6-5, the J call TRBJ1-2; D gene ambiguous. Germline CDR1 MNHEY, CDR2 SVGAGI. CDR3 size: 15 residues. V lost 5 bases and J lost 8, with 21 bases in between. In DNA form, the CDR3 reads TGTGCCAGCAGTCACAAACCTCTTGGTGCTGGGGGCTACACCTTC. Protein product: CASSHKPLGAGGYTF.

The rearrangement uses TRBV6-6 and TRBJ2-7; 10 positions match TRBD2. Unmatched junction bases numbered 1, after V lost 8 bases and J lost 0 bases. This CDR3 is built from 13 residues. CDR1 and CDR2 (germline): MNHNY, SVGAGI (reference sequence). The chain's CDR3 is CASSSGGSYEQYF. The CDR3, as DNA: TGTGCCAGCTCTAGCGGGGGCTCCTACGAGCAGTACTTC.

The chain uses TRBV9 and TRBJ1-2; tentatively, D is TRBD1 (5 bases). Trimming removed 4 bases at V and 4 bases at J, with 11 bases between. This CDR3 has 13 residues. Germline CDR1 is SGDLS and CDR2 is YYNGEE. The CDR3, as DNA: TGTGCCAGCAGCACTGGGGCATTCTATGGCTACACCTTC. Protein product: CASSTGAFYGYTF.

The chain recombines TRBV18 with TRBJ2-1, with D unresolved. The V end was cut by 8 bases, the J end by 0 bases, with 11 bases between. Per germline, CDR1 KGHSH and CDR2 LQKENI. CDR3 length: 14 amino acids. CDR3 DNA sequence: TGTGCCAGCCTCCCTGAACCCTCCTACAATGAGCAGTTCTTC. This gives the protein CASLPEPSYNEQFF.

V usage is TRBV7-2 and J usage is TRBJ2-5, with 7 bases that match TRBD1. The CDR3 is 14 amino acids. Germline V gene sequence: CDR1 SGHTA, CDR2 FQGNSA. V trimming: 3 bases; J trimming: 5 bases; junction bases outside the gene matches: 6. The CDR3 bases are TGTGCCAGCAGCTTGGTGACAGGGACCGAGACCCAGTACTTC. As protein: CASSLVTGTETQYF.

The chain combines TRBV23-1 with TRBJ2-1, with TRBD1 identical over 8 bases. TRBV23-1 is treated as an ORF (open reading frame) with a function not yet certain. The ends lost 6 bases at V and 3 bases at J; junction bases unmatched: 4. The CDR3 has 14 amino acids. The CDR3 reads CASSRDRSYNEQFF. In nucleotides, the CDR3 is TGCGCCAGCAGCCGGGACAGGAGCTACAATGAGCAGTTCTTC.

This chain uses TRBV12-5 with TRBJ1-1; D gene ambiguous. The CDR3 contains 13 residues. V was pared by 7 bases and J by 7 bases, with 16 bases between. CDR1 is LGHNT and CDR2 is FRNRAP in the germline V gene. CDR3 nucleotides: TGTGCTAGTGCCGCAGACCCGAGAAGTGAAGCTTTCTTT. Protein product: CASAADPRSEAFF.

The chain recombines TRBV5-1 with TRBJ2-2, with 7 bases lining up with TRBD2. Germline V CDR1 and CDR2: SGHRS, YFSETQ. The CDR3 extends over 17 amino acids. J lost 2 bases, V lost 1 base, and 8 bases had no gene match. The CDR3 spells CASSLRVGLHNTGELFF. CDR3 nucleotide sequence: TGCGCCAGCAGCTTGAGGGTGGGACTACATAACACCGGGGAGCTGTTTTTT.

This chain joins TRBV11-2 and TRBJ1-1; D is perhaps TRBD1 (5 bases). The CDR3 has 14 residues. Germline loops: CDR1 SGHAT, CDR2 FQNNGV. Between the trimmed V and J ends, which lost 5 bases and 5 bases, there was a span of 15 bases. CDR3 sequence (DNA): TGTGCCAGCAGCCCCACAGGTATTGTGACTGAAGCTTTCTTT. It codes for CASSPTGIVTEAFF. Full variable domain (rest looked up from reference TRBV11-2 and TRBJ1-1): EAGVAQSPRYKIIEKRQSVAFWCNPISGHATLYWYQQILGQGPKLLIQFQNNGVVDDSQLPKDRFSAERLKGVDSTLKIQPAKLEDSAVYLCASSPTGIVTEAFFGQGTRLTVV.